Each of the 5 T cell receptor beta chains below was sequenced from the same sample in a study of blood T cell repertoires in COVID-19. Some clones are missing from TCRdb's copy, which holds only in-frame ones; the method was immunoSEQ multiplex PCR. The sample has about 260,000 clones, 86% seen once. The source material was peripheral blood. Receptor source: a man aged 25 to 40 with active or convalescent COVID-19.

This clone was counted once. This chain uses TRBV4-3 with TRBJ1-3; the D is unclear. This CDR3 spans 15 amino acids. Trimming removed 3 bases at V and 0 bases at J, with 9 bases between. Germline loops: CDR1 LGHNA, CDR2 YSLEER. CDR3 amino acids: CASSHYRHSGNTIYF. The CDR3 DNA reads TGCGCCAGCAGCCATTATAGACACTCTGGAAACACCATATATTTT.

This chain uses TRBV7-9 with TRBJ1-1, with D possibly matching TRBD1 (5 bases). CDR3 length: 15 amino acids. In germline, CDR1 is SEHNR, CDR2 FQNEAQ (reference sequence). Trimming shortened V by 5 bases and J by 0 bases, and 13 bases separated the two germline ends. The DNA for the CDR3 is TGTGCCAGCAGCCCTGGGACTTACATGAACACTGAAGCTTTCTTT. Protein product: CASSPGTYMNTEAFF.

This clone has only a few counts. The chain joins TRBV14 to TRBJ1-4, with unresolved D. Trimming left V 4 bases short and J 6 bases short, with 21 bases between. This CDR3 has 17 residues. Per germline, CDR1 SGHDN and CDR2 FVKESK. For the CDR3, the DNA is TGTGCCAGCAGCCCGTGGTCCCAGGCCCGACGGCATGAAAAACTGTTTTTT. As protein: CASSPWSQARRHEKLFF.

The chain is built from TRBV6-5 and TRBJ1-1, with 7 bases matching TRBD1. The CDR3 contains 16 residues. CDR1 is MNHEY and CDR2 is SVGAGI in the germline V gene. Trimming at V came to 0 bases and at J to 1 base, leaving 5 bases not matched to a gene. The CDR3 DNA reads TGTGCCAGCAGTTACTCGAGGCGACAGGGGAACACTGAAGCTTTCTTT. It encodes CASSYSRRQGNTEAFF.

The chain couples TRBV2 to TRBJ2-1, with TRBD1 as a possible D gene (5 bases). The CDR3 spans 15 residues. Looked up from germline, CDR1 is SNHLY and CDR2 is FYNNEI. V was pared by 8 bases and J by 5 bases, with 19 bases between. CDR3 DNA sequence: TGTGCCAGCGGCCTTAGCCTAGGACAAGACAATGAGCAGTTCTTC. It is translated as CASGLSLGQDNEQFF.